Below are 8 T cell receptor beta chains sequenced from a single sample in a study of T cell repertoires in cytomegalovirus infection. Antigens for these TCRs are unknown. MiXCR, applied by TCRdb to the reads, yields one record per CDR3 protein. The repertoire has approximately 990,000 distinct CDR3 sequences, 30% to 40% of them found once; the top ten carry about 14%. Source: cultured CD8+ T cells from PBMCs, taken from culture after CMV antigen stimulation. The receptors come from a human donor in good health (CMV status not recorded). Some clones in this sample may be carry-over from other donors' samples.

This clonotype has more than one count but fewer than ten. The chain joins TRBV7-9 to TRBJ2-5, with 10 bases aligning to TRBD2. The germline CDR1 and CDR2 sequences are SEHNR and FQNEAQ (reference sequence). Trimming cost V 2 bases and J 5 bases; bases outside gene matches: 8. There are 16 residues in the CDR3. The CDR3 bases are TGTGCCAGCAGCTTACAGAGCGGGGGGGCTAGTGAGACCCAGTACTTC. It yields the protein CASSLQSGGASETQYF.

This clonotype showed up many times. The chain employs TRBV6-6 and TRBJ2-3; D is perhaps TRBD1 (5 bases). Trimming cost V 8 bases and J 2 bases, with 14 bases left between them. The CDR3 is made up of 14 amino acids. The V gene's germline CDR1 is MNHNY and CDR2 SVGAGI (reference sequence). CDR3 protein: CASLPGSVTDTQYF. CDR3 nucleotides: TGTGCCAGCCTTCCAGGGTCGGTCACAGATACGCAGTATTTT.

This clonotype was seen a few times. The chain joins TRBV7-6 to TRBJ1-3; unclear D gene. V was cut by 3 bases and J by 2 bases, with 8 bases left in between. CDR1 and CDR2 from the germline V gene are SGHVS and FNYEAQ. This CDR3 spans 14 amino acids. CDR3 bases: TGTGCCAGCAGCTTTCCGAATACTGGAAACACCATATATTTT. Protein sequence: CASSFPNTGNTIYF.

This clonotype was observed a handful of times. This rearrangement joins TRBV12-3 or TRBV12-4 to TRBJ1-2, with TRBD1 as a possible D gene (5 bases). CDR3 size: 15 residues. The V end lost 6 bases, the J end lost 2 bases, and 16 bases lay between the germline ends. The CDR3 nucleotides are TGTGCCAGCAGCCTTACAAGACAGAGCAACTATGGCTACACCTTC. This gives the protein CASSLTRQSNYGYTF.

The V call is TRBV7-9, the J call TRBJ2-7, with D uncertain. The germline V and J ends were trimmed by 5 bases and 1 base, with 12 bases remaining between them. The CDR3 has 14 amino acids. Germline CDR1 and CDR2: SEHNR and FQNEAQ (reference sequence). DNA for the CDR3: TGTGCCAGCAGCAGAGTTAGTGAATCCTACGAGCAGTACTTC. This sequence encodes CASSRVSESYEQYF. Combining the CDR3 with reference TRBV7-9 and TRBJ2-7 gives the whole variable domain DTGVSQNPRHKITKRGQNVTFRCDPISEHNRLYWYRQTLGQGPEFLTYFQNEAQLEKSRLLSDRFSAERPKGSFSTLEIQRTEQGDSAMYLCASSRVSESYEQYFGPGTRLTVT.

The table lists this clonotype with a few counts. V is TRBV4-1 and J is TRBJ2-2; D not certain. Between the trimmed V and J ends, which lost 3 bases and 2 bases, there was a span of 7 bases. The CDR3 loop spans 14 amino acids. In germline, CDR1 is MGHRA, CDR2 YSYEKL. The CDR3 DNA is TGCGCCAGCAGCCATCCATATAACACCGGGGAGCTGTTTTTT. Its translation is CASSHPYNTGELFF.

Worth noting for this clonotype: With a much larger clone just one base away, this may be a read error. The V call is TRBV12-3 or TRBV12-4, the J call TRBJ1-2; 7 bases agree with TRBD1. This CDR3 has 14 residues. The CDR3 DNA sequence: TGTGCCAACAGTTTGGGGGACAGAATCTATGGCTACACCTTC. This gives the protein CANSLGDRIYGYTF.

This clonotype has only one observation. Here the CDR3 reads CASSKGQIFYGYTF. CDR3 DNA: TGTGCCAGCAGCAAGGGACAGATCTTCTATGGCTACACCTTC. The genes are TRBV9 and TRBJ1-2, with 7 bases lining up with TRBD1. The CDR3 is 14 residues long. From germline, CDR1 is SGDLS and CDR2 YYNGEE. The V segment lost 4 bases and the J segment 4 bases; nucleotides outside the gene matches: 7.